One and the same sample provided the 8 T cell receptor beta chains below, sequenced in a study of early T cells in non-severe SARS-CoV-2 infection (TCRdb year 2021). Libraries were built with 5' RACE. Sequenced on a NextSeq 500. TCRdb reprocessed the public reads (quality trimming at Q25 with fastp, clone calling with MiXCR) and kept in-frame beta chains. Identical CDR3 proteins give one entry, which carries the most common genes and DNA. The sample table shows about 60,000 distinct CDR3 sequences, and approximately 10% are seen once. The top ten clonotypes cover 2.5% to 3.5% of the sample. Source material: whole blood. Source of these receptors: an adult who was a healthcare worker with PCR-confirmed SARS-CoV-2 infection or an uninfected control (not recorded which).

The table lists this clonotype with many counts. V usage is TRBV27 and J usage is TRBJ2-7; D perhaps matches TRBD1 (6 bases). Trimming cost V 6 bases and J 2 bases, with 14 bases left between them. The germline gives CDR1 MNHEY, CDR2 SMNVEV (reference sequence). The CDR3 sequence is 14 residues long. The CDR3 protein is CASSPGTPTYEQYF. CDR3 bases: TGTGCCAGCAGCCCAGGGACACCAACCTACGAGCAGTACTTC.

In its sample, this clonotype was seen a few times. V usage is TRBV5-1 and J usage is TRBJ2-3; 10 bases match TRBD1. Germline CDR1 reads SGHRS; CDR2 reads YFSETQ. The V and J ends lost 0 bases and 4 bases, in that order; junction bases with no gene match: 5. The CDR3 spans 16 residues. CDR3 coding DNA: TGCGCCAGCAGCTTGGCCGGGACAGGGGCGGCAGATACGCAGTATTTT. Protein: CASSLAGTGAADTQYF.

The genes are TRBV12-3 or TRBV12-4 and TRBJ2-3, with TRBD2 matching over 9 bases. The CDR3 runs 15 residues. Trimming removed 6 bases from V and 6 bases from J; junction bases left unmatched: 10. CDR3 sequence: CASSPAGGRRDTQYF. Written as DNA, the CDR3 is TGTGCCAGCAGCCCAGCGGGAGGCCGCCGTGATACGCAGTATTTT.

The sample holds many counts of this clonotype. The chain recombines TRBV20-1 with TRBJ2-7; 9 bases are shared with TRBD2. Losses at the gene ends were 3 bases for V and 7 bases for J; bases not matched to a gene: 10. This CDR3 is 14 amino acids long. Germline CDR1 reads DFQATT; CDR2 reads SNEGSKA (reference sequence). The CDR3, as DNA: TGCAGTGCTAGTCTGGGTAGCGGGAGTGGTGAGCAGTACTTC. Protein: CSASLGSGSGEQYF.

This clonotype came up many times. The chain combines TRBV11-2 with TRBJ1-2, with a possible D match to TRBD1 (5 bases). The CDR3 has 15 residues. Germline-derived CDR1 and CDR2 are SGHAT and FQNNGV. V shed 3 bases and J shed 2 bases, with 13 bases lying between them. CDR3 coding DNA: TGTGCCAGCAGCTTTACCTGGGACGGCAACTATGGCTACACCTTC. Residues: CASSFTWDGNYGYTF.

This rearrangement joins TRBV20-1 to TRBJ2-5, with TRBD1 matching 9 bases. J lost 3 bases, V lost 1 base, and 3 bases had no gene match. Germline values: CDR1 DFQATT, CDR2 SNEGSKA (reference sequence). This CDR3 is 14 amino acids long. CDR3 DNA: TGCAGTGCTAGAGGTTGGACAGGGGAAGAGACCCAGTACTTC. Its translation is CSARGWTGEETQYF.

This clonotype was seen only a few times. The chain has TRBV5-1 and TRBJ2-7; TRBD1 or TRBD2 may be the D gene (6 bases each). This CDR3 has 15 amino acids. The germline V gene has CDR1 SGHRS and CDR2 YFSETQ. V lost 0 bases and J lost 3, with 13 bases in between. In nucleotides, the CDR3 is TGCGCCAGCAGCTTGGCCGGGGGACATCTCTACGAGCAGTACTTC. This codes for CASSLAGGHLYEQYF.

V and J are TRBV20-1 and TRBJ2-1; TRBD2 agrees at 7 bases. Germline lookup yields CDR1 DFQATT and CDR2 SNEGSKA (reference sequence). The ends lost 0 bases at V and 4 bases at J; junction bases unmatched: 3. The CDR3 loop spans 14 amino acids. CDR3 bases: TGCAGTGCTAGAGATGGCGGGGGATACAATGAGCAGTTCTTC. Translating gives CSARDGGGYNEQFF.